The rows below give T cell receptor beta chains drawn from one sample of a study of blood T cell repertoires in COVID-19. The data were produced by immunoSEQ multiplex PCR, yet TCRdb's version contains in-frame clones alone and is incomplete. The table shows about 360,000 clones, with 87% occurring only once. The material sequenced was PBMCs or T cells enriched from blood (not recorded which). These receptors all come from a man younger than 45 who had recovered from COVID-19. Each CDR3 is given with its conserved first and last residue. A D gene is named only where the DNA matches it firmly. Clone size is given for some rows only: seen once, a few or many times, or a class if the clone is expanded.

TRBD2	TRBV5-1	once	TRBJ2-3	CASSLERGRTDTQYF	TGCGCCAGCAGCTTGGAGCGGGGACGCACAGATACGCAGTATTTT
.	TRBV4-1	.	TRBJ2-7	CASSTETEYYEQYF	TGCGCCAGCAGCACCGAGACAGAGTACTACGAGCAGTACTTC
.	TRBV12-2	.	TRBJ1-1	CASRLEEDMNTEAFF	TGTGCAAGTCGCTTAGAGGAAGACATGAACACTGAAGCTTTCTTT
TRBD2	TRBV11-3	.	TRBJ2-1	CASSLRGGDYNEQFF	TGTGCCAGCAGCTTACGGGGGGGCGACTACAATGAGCAGTTCTTC
.	TRBV7-8	.	TRBJ2-5	CASSTPEGTPQETQYF	TGTGCCAGCAGCACCCCGGAGGGGACGCCCCAAGAGACCCAGTACTTC
.	TRBV4-3	.	TRBJ2-2	CASSQDQDRNTGELFF	TGCGCCAGCAGCCAAGATCAGGACAGGAACACCGGGGAGCTGTTTTTT
TRBD2	TRBV19	.	TRBJ2-1	CASSIWGTSGVRVLGEQFF	TGTGCCAGTAGTATCTGGGGGACTAGCGGGGTACGAGTGCTTGGGGAGCAGTTCTTC
.	TRBV10-1	.	TRBJ1-2	CASSESGNYGYTF	TGCGCCAGCAGTGAATCCGGGAACTATGGCTACACCTTC
TRBD1	TRBV29-1	.	TRBJ2-7	CSVTGQGYEQYF	TGCAGCGTAACGGGACAGGGCTACGAGCAGTACTTC
TRBD2	TRBV19	.	TRBJ2-3	CASSKLAGSSTDTQYF	TGTGCCAGTAGTAAACTAGCGGGGAGTAGCACAGATACGCAGTATTTT
TRBD1	TRBV19	.	TRBJ1-1	CATRDRTILNEAFF	TGTGCCACGAGGGACAGGACGATCCTAAATGAAGCTTTCTTT
.	TRBV4-3	.	TRBJ2-7	CASSQLEAPTYEQYF	TGCGCCAGCAGCCAGCTTGAAGCGCCCACCTACGAGCAGTACTTC
.	TRBV3-1/TRBV3-2	.	TRBJ2-2	CASSHWVAADTGELFF	TGTGCCAGCAGCCACTGGGTGGCTGCGGACACCGGGGAGCTGTTTTTT
.	TRBV6-5	.	TRBJ1-3	CASSRDSGNTIYF	TGTGCCAGCAGTCGGGACTCTGGAAACACCATATATTTT
.	TRBV19	.	TRBJ2-1	CASRAGIGSYNEQFF	TGTGCCAGTAGGGCAGGGATAGGATCCTACAATGAGCAGTTCTTC
TRBD1	TRBV10-3	.	TRBJ2-1	CAIRDSSRGLEEQFF	TGTGCCATCAGGGACTCTAGCAGGGGGTTGGAAGAGCAGTTCTTC
.	TRBV5-1	.	TRBJ2-4	CASSVGGPAKNIQYF	TGCGCCAGCAGCGTGGGGGGCCCAGCCAAAAACATTCAGTACTTC
.	TRBV14	few	TRBJ1-2	CASSQATGFGYGYTF	TGTGCCAGCAGCCAAGCCACAGGGTTCGGCTATGGCTACACCTTC
TRBD1	TRBV7-9	.	TRBJ1-1	CASSPGYQGARNTEAFF	TGTGCCAGCAGCCCTGGTTACCAGGGGGCGAGGAACACTGAAGCTTTCTTT
.	TRBV9	.	TRBJ2-1	CASSAGGTSYNEQFF	TGTGCCAGCAGCGCGGGGGGCACCTCCTACAATGAGCAGTTCTTC
TRBD1	TRBV3-1/TRBV3-2	few	TRBJ1-2	CASSQGAGGYGYTF	TGTGCCAGCAGCCAAGGGGCAGGGGGCTATGGCTACACCTTC
.	TRBV19	once	TRBJ2-1	CASSIDSAGYNEQFF	TGTGCCAGTAGTATAGATTCGGCAGGATACAACGAGCAGTTCTTC
TRBD1	TRBV2	once	TRBJ2-3	CASSTRQGWDTQYF	TGTGCCAGCAGTACTCGACAGGGTTGGGATACGCAGTATTTT
TRBD2	TRBV11-2	.	TRBJ2-3	CASSFGGVTDTQYF	TGTGCCAGCAGCTTTGGGGGGGTCACAGATACGCAGTATTTT
.	TRBV18	.	TRBJ1-1	CASSLDWVNTEAFF	TGTGCCAGCTCTCTCGACTGGGTGAACACTGAAGCTTTCTTT
TRBD1	TRBV3-1/TRBV3-2	few	TRBJ1-2	CASSQGTGWPYGYTF	TGTGCCAGCAGCCAAGGGACAGGGTGGCCCTATGGCTACACCTTC
TRBD1	TRBV11-3	.	TRBJ2-3	CASSARTGGSTDTQYF	TGTGCCAGCAGCGCCCGGACAGGGGGAAGCACAGATACGCAGTATTTT
TRBD1	TRBV27	.	TRBJ1-1	CASSSIRQGWENTEAFF	TGTGCCAGCAGTTCGATCCGACAGGGTTGGGAGAACACTGAAGCTTTCTTT
.	TRBV7-8	.	TRBJ1-6	CASSTRRGGNSPLHF	TGTGCCAGCAGCACCCGGCGGGGGGGAAATTCACCCCTCCACTTT
.	TRBV6-5	.	TRBJ1-2	CASRPGQTSYGYTF	TGTGCCAGCAGACCAGGACAGACATCATATGGCTACACCTTC
.	TRBV7-9	.	TRBJ1-2	CASSPRGGAGVGGYTF	TGTGCCAGCAGCCCCCGCGGGGGAGCGGGGGTAGGGGGCTACACCTTC
.	TRBV19	.	TRBJ2-7	CASSMGDSGSYEQYF	TGTGCCAGTAGTATGGGGGACTCCGGCTCCTACGAGCAGTACTTC
TRBD1	TRBV7-9	.	TRBJ2-7	CASSDGQVEYEQYF	TGTGCCAGCAGCGATGGACAGGTGGAATACGAGCAGTACTTC
.	TRBV4-1	.	TRBJ1-2	CASSPEVGVDYGYTF	TGCGCCAGCAGCCCAGAGGTGGGCGTTGACTATGGCTACACCTTC
TRBD2	TRBV19	.	TRBJ2-7	CASSGGERGAEQYF	TGTGCCAGTAGTGGCGGGGAGCGGGGGGCCGAGCAGTACTTC
.	TRBV6-1	.	TRBJ1-1	CASSERWAGTEAFF	TGTGCCAGCAGTGAACGGTGGGCCGGCACTGAAGCTTTCTTT
TRBD1	TRBV30	.	TRBJ1-6	CAWSVPWDRGNSPLHF	TGTGCCTGGAGTGTCCCCTGGGACAGGGGGAATTCACCCCTCCACTTT
.	TRBV6-5	.	TRBJ1-5	CASRRTVDQPQHF	TGTGCCAGCAGACGGACAGTTGATCAGCCCCAGCATTTT
.	TRBV12-5	.	TRBJ2-1	CASGPLNEQFF	TGTGCTAGTGGTCCCCTGAATGAGCAGTTCTTC
.	TRBV28	.	TRBJ1-2	CASSGTPYGYTF	TGTGCCAGTTCCGGGACACCCTATGGCTACACCTTC
TRBD1	TRBV27	.	TRBJ1-1	CASSFAGGTEAFF	TGTGCCAGCAGTTTTGCAGGGGGTACTGAAGCTTTCTTT
TRBD2	TRBV6-1	.	TRBJ2-1	CASSELAGGRNEQFF	TGTGCCAGCAGTGAATTAGCGGGGGGGCGCAATGAGCAGTTCTTC
.	TRBV30	.	TRBJ1-4	CASTDRNNEKLFF	TGTGCCTCGACCGACAGAAATAATGAAAAACTGTTTTTT
.	TRBV5-4	.	TRBJ1-1	CASSLTRGTEAFF	TGTGCCAGCAGCTTAACCAGGGGCACTGAAGCTTTCTTT
.	TRBV18	.	TRBJ2-2	CASSPRPGTGELFF	TGTGCCAGCTCACCAAGGCCAGGAACCGGGGAGCTGTTTTTT
.	TRBV5-1	.	TRBJ1-5	CASSLGGQSSNQPQHF	TGCGCCAGCAGCTTGGGAGGGCAAAGTAGCAATCAGCCCCAGCATTTT
TRBD1	TRBV5-6	.	TRBJ2-7	CASSRYDRDGGYEQYF	TGTGCCAGCAGCCGCTATGACAGGGATGGAGGCTACGAGCAGTACTTC
.	TRBV2	.	TRBJ2-1	CASRRQYNEQFF	TGTGCCAGCCGTCGACAGTACAATGAGCAGTTCTTC
.	TRBV2	once	TRBJ2-7	CASSLWAEQYF	TGTGCCAGCAGTCTCTGGGCCGAGCAGTACTTC